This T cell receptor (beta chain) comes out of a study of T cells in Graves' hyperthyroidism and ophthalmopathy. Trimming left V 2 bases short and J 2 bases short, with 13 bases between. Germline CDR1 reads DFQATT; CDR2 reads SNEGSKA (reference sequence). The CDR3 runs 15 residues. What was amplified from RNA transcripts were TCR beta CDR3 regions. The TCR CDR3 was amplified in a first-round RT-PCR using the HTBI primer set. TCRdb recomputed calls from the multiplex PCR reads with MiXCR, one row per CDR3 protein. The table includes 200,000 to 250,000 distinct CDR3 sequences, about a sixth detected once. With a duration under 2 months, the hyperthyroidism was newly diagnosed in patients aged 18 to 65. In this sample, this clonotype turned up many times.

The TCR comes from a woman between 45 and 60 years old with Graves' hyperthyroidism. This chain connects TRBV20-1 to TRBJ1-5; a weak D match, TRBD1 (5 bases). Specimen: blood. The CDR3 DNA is TGCAGTGCTAGAACCGACAGTTGGCGCAATCAGCCCCAGCATTTT. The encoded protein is CSARTDSWRNQPQHF.